These 13 T cell receptor beta chains share one sample of origin, sequenced in a study of blood T cell repertoires in COVID-19 (dated by TCRdb to between 2020 and 2021). Receptor libraries were prepared by the immunoSEQ multiplex PCR assay. The clones in this table, taken by TCRdb from immuneACCESS, are in-frame only. Not every clone is retained; where verified, under half of the shortfall comes from an unresolved V gene, and the cause of the rest is unknown. In all, the sample holds approximately 100,000 clones, and more than 80% of those were seen once. Around 9.3% of the sample comes from the top ten. The sample consisted of peripheral blood. These receptors were collected from a human donor in a cohort sampled during active COVID-19.

This chain connects TRBV7-2 to TRBJ1-4; D gene ambiguous. CDR1 and CDR2 (germline): SGHTA, FQGNSA. The CDR3 spans 14 residues. V was trimmed by 1 base and J by 4 bases, leaving 7 bases between them. The CDR3 protein is CASSLGGNNEKLFF. CDR3 sequence (DNA): TGTGCCAGCAGCTTAGGCGGGAATAATGAAAAACTGTTTTTT.

This chain links TRBV10-3 with TRBJ1-1, with TRBD1 matching 7 bases. The germline CDR1 and CDR2 sequences are ENHRY and SYGVKD. V dropped 5 bases and J dropped 0; count of bases not matched to a gene: 3. The CDR3 covers 14 residues. CDR3 DNA: TGTGCCATCAGTCCGACAGGGATGAACACTGAAGCTTTCTTT. This gives the protein CAISPTGMNTEAFF.

This clone appeared many times. The chain uses TRBV13 and TRBJ2-7; perhaps TRBD2 as D (6 bases). The ends were cut back, 5 bases at V and 4 bases at J, with 12 bases in the middle. The V gene's germline CDR1 is PRHDT and CDR2 FYEKMQ (reference sequence). This CDR3 region has 13 residues. Here the CDR3 reads CASSHASGYEQYF. Written as DNA, the CDR3 is TGTGCCAGCAGCCATGCCAGCGGGTACGAGCAGTACTTC.

CDR3: CASSLAPGGMNTEAFF. In DNA, the CDR3 is TGTGCCAGCAGCTTAGCCCCAGGAGGTATGAACACTGAAGCTTTCTTT. This chain joins TRBV7-2 and TRBJ1-1; the D is unclear. The CDR3 contains 16 residues. CDR1 is SGHTA, CDR2 FQGNSA, per germline. V lost 0 bases, J lost 0 bases, and 11 bases lay in between.

There are a few counts of this clone. V is TRBV6-6 and J is TRBJ1-2; 8 bases line up with TRBD1. Germline V CDR1 and CDR2: MNHNY, SVGAGI (reference sequence). The CDR3 has 15 amino acids. V lost 6 bases, J lost 4 bases, and 10 bases stayed unmatched. CDR3 region: CASSGRGRDSYGYTF. In DNA form, the CDR3 reads TGTGCCAGCAGCGGCAGGGGGCGCGATAGCTATGGCTACACCTTC.

The chain uses TRBV7-9 and TRBJ2-3; D unresolved. The CDR3 totals 13 residues. Germline V gene data show CDR1 as SEHNR and CDR2 as FQNEAQ (reference sequence). V lost 3 bases and J 3 bases, leaving 7 bases between the germline ends. As DNA, the CDR3 is TGTGCCAGCAGCTTGGGCGCTACAGATACGCAGTATTTT. Translation gives CASSLGATDTQYF.

The chain combines TRBV29-1 with TRBJ1-2, with a weak D call TRBD1 (6 bases). Trimming left V 1 base short and J 8 bases short, with 11 bases between. Germline lookup yields CDR1 SQVTM and CDR2 ANQGSEA. The CDR3 totals 12 residues. The chain's CDR3 is CSVEVQGGGYTF. Written as DNA, the CDR3 is TGCAGCGTTGAAGTACAGGGCGGAGGCTACACCTTC.

This chain connects TRBV4-2 to TRBJ2-7, with D possibly being TRBD2 (5 bases). Trimming removed 1 base at V and 2 bases at J, with 15 bases between. This CDR3 is 16 amino acids long. Germline V lookup: CDR1 LGHNA, CDR2 YNFKEQ. The CDR3 DNA reads TGTGCCAGCAGCCAAGGAAGGTGGGAGCGTCCCTACGAGCAGTACTTC. Its translation: CASSQGRWERPYEQYF.

The rearrangement links TRBV13 to TRBJ2-7, with D maybe TRBD1 (5 bases). There are 14 residues in the CDR3. Trimming took 3 bases from V and 0 from J, leaving 9 bases between them. Looked up from germline, CDR1 is PRHDT and CDR2 is FYEKMQ (reference sequence). The CDR3 reads CASSFGQGSYEQYF. In DNA form, the CDR3 reads TGTGCCAGCAGCTTCGGGCAGGGCTCCTACGAGCAGTACTTC.

V usage is TRBV5-1 and J usage is TRBJ2-2; D possibly corresponds to TRBD2 (6 bases). Looked up from germline, CDR1 is SGHRS and CDR2 is YFSETQ. V lost 0 bases, J lost 6 bases, and 9 bases lay in between. This CDR3 contains 14 residues. The CDR3 nucleotides are TGCGCCAGCAGCTTGGTGGCGGGGTCCGGGGAGCTGTTTTTT. This gives the protein CASSLVAGSGELFF.

The chain is built from TRBV20-1 and TRBJ2-7, with 7 bases that match TRBD2. Per the germline V gene, CDR1 is DFQATT and CDR2 is SNEGSKA (reference sequence). There are 11 residues in the CDR3. Written as DNA, the CDR3 is TGCAGCGTGGGGGGGTTCTACGAGCAGTACTTC. This gives the protein CSVGGFYEQYF.

J is TRBJ1-4 and V is TRBV7-9; 7 nucleotides line up with TRBD1. The CDR3 has 14 residues. From germline, CDR1 is SEHNR and CDR2 FQNEAQ (reference sequence). Unmatched junction bases numbered 9, after V lost 7 bases and J lost 7 bases. The DNA of the CDR3 is TGTGCCAGCACCGAAACAGGGGTGGGTGAAAAACTGTTTTTT. Residues: CASTETGVGEKLFF.

The V and J genes are TRBV6-2 or TRBV6-3 and TRBJ2-5; 11 nucleotides match TRBD2. Unmatched junction bases numbered 7, after V lost 0 bases and J lost 7 bases. Per the germline V gene, CDR1 is MNHEY and CDR2 is SVGEGT. The CDR3 totals 16 residues. CDR3 residues: CASSYSRLAGGGTQYF. The CDR3 coding sequence is TGTGCCAGCAGTTACTCGAGGCTAGCGGGGGGCGGGACCCAGTACTTC.